The clone carrying this TCR beta chain was found a few times. The antigen remains undetermined. CDR1 and CDR2 from the germline V gene are MNHEY and SVGEGT. The CDR3 loop spans 18 amino acids. This entry belongs to a study of blood T cells in healthy people across ages. Together with a sample-barcoded 5' primer, a J-beta primer mix was included in a second PCR lasting about 6 to 11 cycles. From the 5' RACE reads, TCRdb called clonotypes with MiXCR, one entry per CDR3 protein. The table shows 380,000 or so distinct CDR3 sequences, with approximately 52% occurring only once. Study-level points and caveats: Roughly linear declines in TCR beta diversity per million T cells occurred with age.

What was sequenced was blood. The sequence derives from a man in his sixties in good health. This chain links TRBV6-2 or TRBV6-3 with TRBJ2-1, with D possibly TRBD2 on 5 matching bases. Gene TRBJ2-7 matches the end of the DNA better, so the J call may be wrong. CDR3 sequence reads: CASSYTGKTPSSYNEQYF. In nucleotides, the CDR3 is TGTGCCAGCAGTTACACGGGAAAGACCCCGAGCTCCTACAATGAGCAGTACTTC.